This TCR beta chain comes out of a study of vaccination effects on CD4 cells after COVID-19. Points on this clone: Its antigen is not identified.

Before any sequencing was done, the ViraFEST assay used viral peptide pools to expand antigen-specific CD4+ T cells. Cultured cells yielded isolated CD4+ T cells after 10 days. No vaccinee had earlier SARS-CoV-2 infection, and nucleocapsid antibodies were negative. Overall study findings and caveats: Substantial clonal contraction characterized both infection- and vaccine-induced clones late after vaccination. Only a single clone (1 of 255 vaccine-induced clones in healthy vaccinees) cross-reacted with common cold coronaviruses.

Profiling relied on immunoSEQ multiplex PCR, and the TCRdb table lists in-frame clones only, not all of them. The table includes some 28,000 clones, around 75% detected once. CDR3 length equals 16 residues. CDR1 is LGHNA and CDR2 is YSLEER in the germline V gene. V dropped 3 bases and J dropped 7 bases, with 19 bases sitting between them. The chain uses TRBV4-3 and TRBJ2-4; D may correspond to TRBD1 or TRBD2 (6 bases each). Sequenced here: CD4+ T cells from PBMCs cultured with SARS-CoV-2 spike peptides, sampled before COVID-19 vaccination. The clonotype comes from a human donor who received a COVID-19 vaccine. The chain's CDR3 is CASSQGPGALGNIQYF. The CDR3 DNA is TGCGCCAGCAGCCAGGGGCCGGGGGCGTTAGGGAACATTCAGTACTTC.